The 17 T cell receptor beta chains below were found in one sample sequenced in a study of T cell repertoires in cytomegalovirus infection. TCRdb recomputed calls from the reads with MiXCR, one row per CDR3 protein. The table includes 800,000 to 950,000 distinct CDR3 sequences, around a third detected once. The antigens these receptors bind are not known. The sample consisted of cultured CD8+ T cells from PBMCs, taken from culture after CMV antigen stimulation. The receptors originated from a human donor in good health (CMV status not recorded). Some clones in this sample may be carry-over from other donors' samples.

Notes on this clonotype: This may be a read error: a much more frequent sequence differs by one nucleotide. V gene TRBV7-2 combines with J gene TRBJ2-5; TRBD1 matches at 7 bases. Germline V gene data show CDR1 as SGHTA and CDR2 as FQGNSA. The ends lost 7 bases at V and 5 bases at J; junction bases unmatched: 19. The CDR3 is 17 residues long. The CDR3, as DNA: TGTGCCAGCAACCTCTCCGGGGACAGATTTGGGGTGGAGACCCAGTACTTC. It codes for CASNLSGDRFGVETQYF.

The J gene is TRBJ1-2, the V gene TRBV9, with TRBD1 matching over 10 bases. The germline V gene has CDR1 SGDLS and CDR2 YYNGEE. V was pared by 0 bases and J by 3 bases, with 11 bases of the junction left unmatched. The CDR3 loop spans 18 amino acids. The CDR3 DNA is TGTGCCAGCAGCGTAGGGAGTACCGGGACAGGGGTTGACTATGGCTACACCTTC. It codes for CASSVGSTGTGVDYGYTF.

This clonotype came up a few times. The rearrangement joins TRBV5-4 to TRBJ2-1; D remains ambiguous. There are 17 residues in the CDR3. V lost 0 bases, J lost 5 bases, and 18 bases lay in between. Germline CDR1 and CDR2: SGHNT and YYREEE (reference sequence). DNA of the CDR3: TGTGCCAGCAGCTTGGCCTCGACCGACCAGGACGACAATGAGCAGTTCTTC. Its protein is CASSLASTDQDDNEQFF.

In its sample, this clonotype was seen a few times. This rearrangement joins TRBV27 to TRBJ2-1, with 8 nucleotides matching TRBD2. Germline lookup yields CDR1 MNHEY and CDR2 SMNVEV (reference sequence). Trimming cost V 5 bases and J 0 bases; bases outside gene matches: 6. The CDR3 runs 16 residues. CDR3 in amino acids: CASSPLSGSSYNEQFF. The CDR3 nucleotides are TGTGCCAGCAGTCCCTTGAGCGGGAGCTCCTACAATGAGCAGTTCTTC.

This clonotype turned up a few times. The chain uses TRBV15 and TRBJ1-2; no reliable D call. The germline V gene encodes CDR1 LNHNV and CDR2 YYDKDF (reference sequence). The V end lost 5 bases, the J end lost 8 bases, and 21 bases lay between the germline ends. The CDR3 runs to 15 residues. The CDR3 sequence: CATSDFGGYRQGYTF. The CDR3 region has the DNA TGTGCCACCAGCGACTTCGGCGGATATAGGCAGGGCTACACCTTC.

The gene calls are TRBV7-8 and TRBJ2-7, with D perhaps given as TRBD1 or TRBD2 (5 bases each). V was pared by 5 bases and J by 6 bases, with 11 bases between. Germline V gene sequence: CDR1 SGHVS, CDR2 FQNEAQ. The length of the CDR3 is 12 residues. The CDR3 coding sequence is TGTGCCAGCAGCGGAGGTGGGGGCGAGCAGTACGTC. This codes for CASSGGGGEQYV.

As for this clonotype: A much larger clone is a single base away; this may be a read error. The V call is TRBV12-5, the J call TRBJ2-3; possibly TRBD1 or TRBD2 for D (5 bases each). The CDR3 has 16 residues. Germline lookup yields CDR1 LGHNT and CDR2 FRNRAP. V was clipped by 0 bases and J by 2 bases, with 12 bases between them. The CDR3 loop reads CASGLVAGTHTDTQYF. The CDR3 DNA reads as TGTGCTAGTGGTTTGGTCGCCGGGACCCACACAGATACGCAGTATTTT.

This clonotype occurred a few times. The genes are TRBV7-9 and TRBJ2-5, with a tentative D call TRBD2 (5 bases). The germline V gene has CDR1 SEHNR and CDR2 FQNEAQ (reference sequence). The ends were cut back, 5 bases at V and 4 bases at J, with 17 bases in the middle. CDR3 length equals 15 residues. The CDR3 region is CASSAPGVLGETQYF. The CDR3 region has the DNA TGTGCCAGCAGCGCCCCCGGGGTACTTGGAGAGACCCAGTACTTC.

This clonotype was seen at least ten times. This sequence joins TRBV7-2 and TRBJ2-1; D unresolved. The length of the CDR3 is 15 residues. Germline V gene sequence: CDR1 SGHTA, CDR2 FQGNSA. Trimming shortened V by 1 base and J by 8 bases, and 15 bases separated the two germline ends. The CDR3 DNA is TGTGCCAGCAGCTTAGTCCCCCCCCCGCTGGATGAGCAGTTCTTC. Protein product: CASSLVPPPLDEQFF.

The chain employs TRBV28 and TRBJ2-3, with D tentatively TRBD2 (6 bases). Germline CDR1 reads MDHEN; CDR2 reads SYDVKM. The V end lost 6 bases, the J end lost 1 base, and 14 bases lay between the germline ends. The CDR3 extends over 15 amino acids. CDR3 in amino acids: CASRRESSRTDTQYF. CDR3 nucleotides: TGTGCCAGCAGACGGGAGTCCTCTCGCACAGATACGCAGTATTTT.

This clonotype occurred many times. The chain's CDR3 is CASSSTGLGNEQFF. The CDR3 coding sequence is TGTGCCAGCAGTTCCACAGGGTTGGGGAATGAGCAGTTCTTC. The V gene is TRBV12-3 or TRBV12-4, the J gene TRBJ2-1; possible D gene TRBD1, 6 bases. The CDR3 has 14 residues. Trimming took 4 bases from V and 7 from J, leaving 14 bases between them.

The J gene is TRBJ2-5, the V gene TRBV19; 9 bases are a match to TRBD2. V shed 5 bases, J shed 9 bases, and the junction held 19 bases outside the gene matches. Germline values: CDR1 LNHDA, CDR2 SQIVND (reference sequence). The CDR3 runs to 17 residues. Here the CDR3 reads CASSLTQRGAREGAQYF. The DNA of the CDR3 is TGTGCCAGTAGTCTAACCCAGCGGGGGGCTCGCGAGGGGGCCCAGTACTTC.

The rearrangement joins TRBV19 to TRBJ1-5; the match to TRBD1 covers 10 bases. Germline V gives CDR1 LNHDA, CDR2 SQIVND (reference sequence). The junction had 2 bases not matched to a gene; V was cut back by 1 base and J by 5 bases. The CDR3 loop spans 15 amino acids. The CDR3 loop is CASSIGDRGDQPQHF. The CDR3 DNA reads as TGTGCCAGTAGTATAGGGGACAGGGGCGATCAGCCCCAGCATTTT.

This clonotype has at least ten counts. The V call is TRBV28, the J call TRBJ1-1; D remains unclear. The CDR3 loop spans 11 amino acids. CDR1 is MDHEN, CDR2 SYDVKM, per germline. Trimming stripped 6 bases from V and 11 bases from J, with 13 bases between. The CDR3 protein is CASSSGVAAFF. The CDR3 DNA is TGTGCCAGCAGCTCAGGAGTGGCGGCTTTCTTT. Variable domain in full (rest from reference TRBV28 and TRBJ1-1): DVKVTQSSRYLVKRTGEKVFLECVQDMDHENMFWYRQDPGLGLRLIYFSYDVKMKEKGDIPEGYSVSREKKERFSLILESASTNQTSMYLCASSSGVAAFFGQGTRLTVV.

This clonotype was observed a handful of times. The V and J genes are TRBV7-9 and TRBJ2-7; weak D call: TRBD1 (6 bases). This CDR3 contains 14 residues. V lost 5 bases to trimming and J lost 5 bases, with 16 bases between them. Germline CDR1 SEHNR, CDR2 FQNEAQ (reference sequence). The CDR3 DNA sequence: TGTGCCAGCAGCGCCGGGGACAAAGCCCACGAGCAGTACTTC. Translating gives CASSAGDKAHEQYF.

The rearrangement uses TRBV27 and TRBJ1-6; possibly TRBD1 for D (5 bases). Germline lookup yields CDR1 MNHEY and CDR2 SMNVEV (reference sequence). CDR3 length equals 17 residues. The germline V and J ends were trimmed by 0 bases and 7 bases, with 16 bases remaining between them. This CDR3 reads CASSLSTTQGANSPLHF. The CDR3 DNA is TGTGCCAGCAGTTTATCCACCACCCAGGGTGCGAATTCACCCCTCCACTTT.

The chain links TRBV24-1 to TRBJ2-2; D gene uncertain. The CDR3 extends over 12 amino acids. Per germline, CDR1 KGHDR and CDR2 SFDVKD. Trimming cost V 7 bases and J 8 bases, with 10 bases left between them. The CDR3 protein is CATRGRLGELFF. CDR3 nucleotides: TGTGCCACCAGAGGACGGCTGGGGGAGCTGTTTTTT.